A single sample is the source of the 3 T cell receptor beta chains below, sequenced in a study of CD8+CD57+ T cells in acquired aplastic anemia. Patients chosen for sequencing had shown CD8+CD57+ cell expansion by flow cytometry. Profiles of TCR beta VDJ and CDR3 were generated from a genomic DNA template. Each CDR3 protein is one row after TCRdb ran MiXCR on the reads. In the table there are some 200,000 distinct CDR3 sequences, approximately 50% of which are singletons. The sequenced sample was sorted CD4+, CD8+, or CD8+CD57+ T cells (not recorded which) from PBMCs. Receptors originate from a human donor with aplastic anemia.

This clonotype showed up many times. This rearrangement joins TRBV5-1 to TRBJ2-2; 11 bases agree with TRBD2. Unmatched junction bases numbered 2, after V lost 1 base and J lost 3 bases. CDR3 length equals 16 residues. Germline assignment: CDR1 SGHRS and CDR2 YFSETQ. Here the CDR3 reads CASSLRLAGYTGELFF. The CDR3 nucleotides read TGCGCCAGCAGCTTGAGACTAGCGGGATACACCGGGGAGCTGTTTTTT.

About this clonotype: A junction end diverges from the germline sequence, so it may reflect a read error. The CDR3 sequence: CSARRRLAGGSYGQYF. The DNA of the CDR3 is TGCAGTGCTAGAAGACGGCTAGCGGGAGGATCCTACGGGCAGTACTTC. This rearrangement joins TRBV20-1 to TRBJ2-7; 11 nucleotides match TRBD2. CDR1 and CDR2 from the germline V gene are DFQATT and SNEGSKA (reference sequence). The CDR3 runs to 16 residues.

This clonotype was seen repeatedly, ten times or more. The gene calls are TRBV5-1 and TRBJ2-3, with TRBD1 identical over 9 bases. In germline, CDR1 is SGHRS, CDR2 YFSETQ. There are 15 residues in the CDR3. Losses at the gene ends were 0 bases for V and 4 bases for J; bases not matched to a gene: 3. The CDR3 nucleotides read TGCGCCAGCAGCTTGGACAGGGGGCGCGCAGATACGCAGTATTTT. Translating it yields CASSLDRGRADTQYF.